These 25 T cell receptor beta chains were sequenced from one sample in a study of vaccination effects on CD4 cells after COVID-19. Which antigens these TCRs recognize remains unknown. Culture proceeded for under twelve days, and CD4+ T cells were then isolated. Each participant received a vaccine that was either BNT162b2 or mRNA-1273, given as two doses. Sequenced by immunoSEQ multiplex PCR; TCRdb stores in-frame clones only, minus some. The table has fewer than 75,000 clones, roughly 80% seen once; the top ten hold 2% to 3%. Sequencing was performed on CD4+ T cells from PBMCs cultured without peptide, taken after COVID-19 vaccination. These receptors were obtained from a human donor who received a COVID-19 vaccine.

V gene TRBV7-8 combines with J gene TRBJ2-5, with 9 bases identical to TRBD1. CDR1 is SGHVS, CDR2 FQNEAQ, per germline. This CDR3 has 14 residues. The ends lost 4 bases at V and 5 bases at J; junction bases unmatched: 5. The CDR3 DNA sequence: TGTGCCAGCAGCTGGGGACAGGGTCATGAGACCCAGTACTTC. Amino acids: CASSWGQGHETQYF.

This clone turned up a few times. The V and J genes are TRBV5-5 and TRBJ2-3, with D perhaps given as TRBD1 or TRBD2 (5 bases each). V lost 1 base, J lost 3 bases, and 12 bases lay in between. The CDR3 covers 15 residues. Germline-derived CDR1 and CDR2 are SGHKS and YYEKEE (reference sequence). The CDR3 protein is CASSLKAGSTDTQYF. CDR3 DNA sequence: TGTGCCAGCAGCTTGAAGGCAGGGAGTACAGATACGCAGTATTTT. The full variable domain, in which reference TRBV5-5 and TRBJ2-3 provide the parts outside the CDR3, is DAGVTQSPTHLIKTRGQQVTLRCSPISGHKSVSWYQQVLGQGPQFIFQYYEKEERGRGNFPDRFSARQFPNYSSELNVNALLLGDSALYLCASSLKAGSTDTQYFGPGTRLTVL.

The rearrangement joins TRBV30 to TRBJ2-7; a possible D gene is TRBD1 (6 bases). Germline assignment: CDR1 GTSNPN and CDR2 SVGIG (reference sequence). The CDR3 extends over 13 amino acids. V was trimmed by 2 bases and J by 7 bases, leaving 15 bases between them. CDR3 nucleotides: TGTGCCTGGAGTAGGGGACATCCGGGGGAGCAGTACGTC. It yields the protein CAWSRGHPGEQYV.

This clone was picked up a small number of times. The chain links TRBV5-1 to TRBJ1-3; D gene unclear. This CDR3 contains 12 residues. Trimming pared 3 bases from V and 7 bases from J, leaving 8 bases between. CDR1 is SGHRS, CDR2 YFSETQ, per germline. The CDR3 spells CASSYSRNTIYF. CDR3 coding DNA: TGCGCCAGCAGCTATTCTCGGAACACCATATATTTT.

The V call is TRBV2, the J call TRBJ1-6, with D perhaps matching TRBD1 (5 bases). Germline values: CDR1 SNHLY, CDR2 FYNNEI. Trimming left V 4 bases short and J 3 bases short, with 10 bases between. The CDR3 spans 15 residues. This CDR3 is CASSVEQVYNSPLHF. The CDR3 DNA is TGTGCCAGCAGTGTCGAACAGGTCTATAATTCACCCCTCCACTTT.

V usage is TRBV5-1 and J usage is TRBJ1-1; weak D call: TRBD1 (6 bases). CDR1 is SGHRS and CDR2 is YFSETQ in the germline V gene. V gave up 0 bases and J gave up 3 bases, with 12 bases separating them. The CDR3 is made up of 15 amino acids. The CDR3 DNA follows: TGCGCCAGCAGCTTGGAACCGGGGGCCCACACTGAAGCTTTCTTT. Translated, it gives CASSLEPGAHTEAFF.

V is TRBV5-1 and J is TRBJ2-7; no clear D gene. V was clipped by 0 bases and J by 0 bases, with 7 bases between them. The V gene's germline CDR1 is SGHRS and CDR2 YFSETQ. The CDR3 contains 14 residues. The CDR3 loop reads CASSLDGFSYEQYV. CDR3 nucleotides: TGCGCCAGCAGCTTGGACGGGTTCTCCTACGAGCAGTACGTC.

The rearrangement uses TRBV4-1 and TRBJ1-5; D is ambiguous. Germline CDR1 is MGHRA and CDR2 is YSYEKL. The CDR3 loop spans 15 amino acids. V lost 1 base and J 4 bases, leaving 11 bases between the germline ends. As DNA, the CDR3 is TGCGCCAGCAGCCAAGTGAAGAGTGGGAATCAGCCCCAGCATTTT. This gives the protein CASSQVKSGNQPQHF.

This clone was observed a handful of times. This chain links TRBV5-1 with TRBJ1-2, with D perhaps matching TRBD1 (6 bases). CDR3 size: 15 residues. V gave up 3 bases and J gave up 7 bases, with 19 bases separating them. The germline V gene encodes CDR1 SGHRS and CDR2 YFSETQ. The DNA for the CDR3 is TGCGCCAGCAGCTCGGGCGTACAGGGTCAGAGTGGCTACACCTTC. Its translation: CASSSGVQGQSGYTF.

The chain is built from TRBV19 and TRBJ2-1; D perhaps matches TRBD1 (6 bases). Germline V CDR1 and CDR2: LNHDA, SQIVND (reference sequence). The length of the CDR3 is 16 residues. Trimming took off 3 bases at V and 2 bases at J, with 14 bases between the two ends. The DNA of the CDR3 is TGTGCCAGTAGTATTGTGGGCCAGGGGACCTACAATGAGCAGTTCTTC. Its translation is CASSIVGQGTYNEQFF.

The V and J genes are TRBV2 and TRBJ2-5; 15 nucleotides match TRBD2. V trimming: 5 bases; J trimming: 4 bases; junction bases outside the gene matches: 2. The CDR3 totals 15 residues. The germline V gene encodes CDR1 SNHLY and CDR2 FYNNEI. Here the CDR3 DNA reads TGTGCCAGCAGTCGGACTAGCGGGGGGGCAGAGACCCAGTACTTC. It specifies CASSRTSGGAETQYF.

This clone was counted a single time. CDR3 bases: TGTGCCAGCGCCCCAGGACAGGCCTTCTGGAACACCGGGGAGCTGTTTTTT. Translated, it gives CASAPGQAFWNTGELFF. J is TRBJ2-2 and V is TRBV11-2; 7 bases line up with TRBD1. The CDR3 has 17 amino acids. The germline V gene encodes CDR1 SGHAT and CDR2 FQNNGV. V lost 8 bases, J lost 1 base, and 13 bases stayed unmatched.

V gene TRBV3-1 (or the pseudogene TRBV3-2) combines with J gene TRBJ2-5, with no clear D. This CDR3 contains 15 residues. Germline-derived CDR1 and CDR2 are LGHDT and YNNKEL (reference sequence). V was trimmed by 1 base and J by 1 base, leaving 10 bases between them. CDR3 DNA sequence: TGTGCCAGCAGCCAAGGGTACTTATTCCAAGAGACCCAGTACTTC. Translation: CASSQGYLFQETQYF.

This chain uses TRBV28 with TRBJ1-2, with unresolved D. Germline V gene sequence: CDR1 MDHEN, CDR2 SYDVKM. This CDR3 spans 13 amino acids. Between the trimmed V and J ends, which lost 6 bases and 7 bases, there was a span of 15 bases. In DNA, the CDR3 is TGTGCCAGCAGCCGATGGGCTGAAACTGGCTACACCTTC. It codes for CASSRWAETGYTF.

Here the CDR3 reads CASRLGQTSTDTQYF. The CDR3 nucleotides read TGCGCCAGCAGACTCGGACAGACTAGCACAGATACGCAGTATTTT. The V gene is TRBV10-2, the J gene TRBJ2-3; perhaps TRBD1 as D (6 bases). The germline V gene encodes CDR1 WSHSY and CDR2 SAAADI. Deletions cut 6 bases from V and 0 bases from J, with 13 bases between. The CDR3 sequence is 15 residues long.

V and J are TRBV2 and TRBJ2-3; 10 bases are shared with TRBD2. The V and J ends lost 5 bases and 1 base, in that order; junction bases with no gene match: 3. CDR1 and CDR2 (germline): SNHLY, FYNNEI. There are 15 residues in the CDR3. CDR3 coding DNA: TGTGCCAGCAGTTCGAGCGGGGGGGGCACAGATACGCAGTATTTT. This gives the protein CASSSSGGGTDTQYF.

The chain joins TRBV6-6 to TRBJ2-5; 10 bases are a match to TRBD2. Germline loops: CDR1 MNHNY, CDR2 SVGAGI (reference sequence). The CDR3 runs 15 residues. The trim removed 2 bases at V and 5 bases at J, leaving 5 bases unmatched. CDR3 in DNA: TGTGCCAGCAGTTACCCAGCGGGGGGGCCGGAGACCCAGTACTTC. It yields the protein CASSYPAGGPETQYF.

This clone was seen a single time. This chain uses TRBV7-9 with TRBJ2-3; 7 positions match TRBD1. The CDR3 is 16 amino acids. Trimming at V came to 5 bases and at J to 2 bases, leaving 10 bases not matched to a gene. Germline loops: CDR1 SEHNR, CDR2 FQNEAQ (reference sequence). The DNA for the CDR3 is TGTGCCAGCAGCCCCCAGGCAGGGGGAGCCACAGATACGCAGTATTTT. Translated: CASSPQAGGATDTQYF.

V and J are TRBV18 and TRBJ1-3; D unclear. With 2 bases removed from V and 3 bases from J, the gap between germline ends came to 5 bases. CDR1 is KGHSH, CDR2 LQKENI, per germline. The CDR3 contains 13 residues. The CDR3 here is CASSPWSGNTIYF. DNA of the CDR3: TGTGCCAGCTCACCATGGAGTGGAAACACCATATATTTT.

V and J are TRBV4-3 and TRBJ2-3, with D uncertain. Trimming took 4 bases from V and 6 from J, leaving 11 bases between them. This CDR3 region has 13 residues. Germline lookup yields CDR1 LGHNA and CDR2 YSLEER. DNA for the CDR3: TGCGCCAGCAGCCCCCGACAAGACGATACGCAGTATTTT. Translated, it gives CASSPRQDDTQYF.

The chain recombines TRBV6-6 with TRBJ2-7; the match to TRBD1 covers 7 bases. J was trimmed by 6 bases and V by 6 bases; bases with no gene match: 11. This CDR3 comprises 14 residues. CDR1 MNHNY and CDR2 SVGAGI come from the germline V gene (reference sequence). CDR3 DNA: TGTGCCAGCAGACCCGCCGGGGACAGTCTCGAGCAGTACGTC. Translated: CASRPAGDSLEQYV.

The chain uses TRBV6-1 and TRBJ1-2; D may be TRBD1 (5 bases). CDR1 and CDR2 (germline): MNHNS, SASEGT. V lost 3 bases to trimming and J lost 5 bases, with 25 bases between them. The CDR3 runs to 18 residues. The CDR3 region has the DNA TGTGCCAGCAGTGAGTTGGTGGGGACGGGACCCATGAGGTATGGCTACACCTTC. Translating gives CASSELVGTGPMRYGYTF.

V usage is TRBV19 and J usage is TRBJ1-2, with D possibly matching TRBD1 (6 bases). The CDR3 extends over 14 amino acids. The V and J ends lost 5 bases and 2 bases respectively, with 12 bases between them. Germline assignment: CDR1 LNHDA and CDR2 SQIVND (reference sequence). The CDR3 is CASSFITGNYGYTF. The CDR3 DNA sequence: TGTGCCAGTAGTTTCATTACAGGGAACTATGGCTACACCTTC. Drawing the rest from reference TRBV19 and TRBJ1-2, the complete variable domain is DGGITQSPKYLFRKEGQNVTLSCEQNLNHDAMYWYRQDPGQGLRLIYYSQIVNDFQKGDIAEGYSVSREKKESFPLTVTSAQKNPTAFYLCASSFITGNYGYTFGSGTRLTVV.

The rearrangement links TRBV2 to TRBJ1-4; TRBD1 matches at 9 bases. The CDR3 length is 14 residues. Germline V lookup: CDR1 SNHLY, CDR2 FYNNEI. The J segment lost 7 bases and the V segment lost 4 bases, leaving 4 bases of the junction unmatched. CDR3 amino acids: CASSGTGVGEKLFF. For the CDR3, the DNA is TGTGCCAGCAGTGGGACAGGGGTCGGTGAAAAACTGTTTTTT.

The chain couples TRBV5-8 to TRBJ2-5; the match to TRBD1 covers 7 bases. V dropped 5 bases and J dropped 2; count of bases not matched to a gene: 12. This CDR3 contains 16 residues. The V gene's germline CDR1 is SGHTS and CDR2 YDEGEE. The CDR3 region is CASRPGTDSSQETQYF. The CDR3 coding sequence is TGTGCCAGCAGACCCGGGACAGACTCTTCTCAAGAGACCCAGTACTTC. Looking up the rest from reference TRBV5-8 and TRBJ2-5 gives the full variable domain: EAGVTQSPTHLIKTRGQQATLRCSPISGHTSVYWYQQALGLGLQFLLWYDEGEERNRGNFPPRFSGRQFPNYSSELNVNALELEDSALYLCASRPGTDSSQETQYFGPGTRLLVL.